The clone carrying this T cell receptor beta chain has just a few counts. Germline values: CDR1 KGHSH, CDR2 LQKENI. The V and J ends lost 2 bases and 6 bases respectively, with 19 bases between them. The CDR3 extends over 16 amino acids. TCRdb passed the RT-PCR reads through MiXCR, listing each CDR3 protein once. Counted here are almost 700,000 distinct CDR3 sequences, 13% to 15% occurring once; the ten biggest clones make up 3.6%. The receptor's source is a female donor in good health, serving as a healthy control. The chain carries TRBV18 and TRBJ1-1; D gene ambiguous. The sample comprised memory CD4+ T cells from blood. CDR3 in amino acids: CASSPNVRAREAEAFF. The CDR3 region has the DNA TGTGCCAGCTCACCAAACGTCCGGGCCCGCGAAGCTGAAGCTTTCTTT.